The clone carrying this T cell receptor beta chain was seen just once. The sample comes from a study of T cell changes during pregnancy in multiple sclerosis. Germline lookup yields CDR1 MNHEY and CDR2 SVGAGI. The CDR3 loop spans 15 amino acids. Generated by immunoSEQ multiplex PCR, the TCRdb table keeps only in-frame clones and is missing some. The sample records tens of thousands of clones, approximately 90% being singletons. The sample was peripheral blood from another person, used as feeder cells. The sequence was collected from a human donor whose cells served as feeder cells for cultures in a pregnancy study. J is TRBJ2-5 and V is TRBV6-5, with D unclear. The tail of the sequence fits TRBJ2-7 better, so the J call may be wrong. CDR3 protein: CASRTFSEHVYEQYF. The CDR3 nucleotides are TGTGCCAGCAGGACGTTCTCGGAACACGTTTACGAGCAGTACTTC.